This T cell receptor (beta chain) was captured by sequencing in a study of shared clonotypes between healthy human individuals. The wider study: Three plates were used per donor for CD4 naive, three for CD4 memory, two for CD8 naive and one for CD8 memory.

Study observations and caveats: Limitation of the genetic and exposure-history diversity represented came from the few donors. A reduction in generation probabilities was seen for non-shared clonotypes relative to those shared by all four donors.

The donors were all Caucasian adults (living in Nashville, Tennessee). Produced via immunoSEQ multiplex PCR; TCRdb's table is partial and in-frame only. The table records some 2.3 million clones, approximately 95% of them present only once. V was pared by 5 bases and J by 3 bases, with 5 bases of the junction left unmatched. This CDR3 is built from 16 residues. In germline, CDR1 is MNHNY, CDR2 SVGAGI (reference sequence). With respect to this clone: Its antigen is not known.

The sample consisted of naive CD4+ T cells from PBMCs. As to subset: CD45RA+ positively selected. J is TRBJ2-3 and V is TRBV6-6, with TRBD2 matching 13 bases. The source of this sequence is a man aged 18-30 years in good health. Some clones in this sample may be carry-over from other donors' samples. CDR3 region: CASSPPGLAGTDTQYF. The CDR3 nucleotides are TGTGCCAGCAGTCCTCCGGGACTAGCGGGAACAGATACGCAGTATTTT.